This is a list of T cell receptor beta chains from one sample in a study of T cell responses to AZD1222 COVID-19 vaccine. Method: immunoSEQ multiplex PCR; TCRdb's copy keeps in-frame clones and lacks some. This sample has about 210,000 clones, with roughly 94% found just once. The sample was peripheral blood, taken 28 days after the second dose of the MenACWY control vaccine. The receptors stem from an adult who received the MenACWY meningococcal vaccine as a control. The CDR3 runs from the conserved cysteine through the conserved F or W. The D gene is left open where the match is weak. Some rows mark clone size as missing; the rest say once, few, many or name a class of expanded clone.

d_call	cdr3_length	v_call	j_call	clone_size	cdr3_nt	cdr3_aa
TRBD2	15	TRBV6-4	TRBJ2-3	.	TGTGCCAGCAGCCCCACTAGCGGGAGTAGAGATACGCAGTATTTT	CASSPTSGSRDTQYF
TRBD2	17	TRBV28	TRBJ2-1	.	TGTGCCAGCAGTTTATTGACGGGAGGGCCAACATACAATGAGCAGTTCTTC	CASSLLTGGPTYNEQFF
.	16	TRBV2	TRBJ1-6	.	TGTGCCAGCAGACCAGGGGTTAACTCCTATAATTCACCCCTCCACTTT	CASRPGVNSYNSPLHF
.	11	TRBV6-6	TRBJ2-7	.	TGCGTGATACGATTCGCGGGCGAGCAGTACTTC	CVIRFAGEQYF
.	15	TRBV27	TRBJ1-2	.	TGTGCCAGCAGTTTCTCTCAAGGACAGCCCTATGGCTACACCTTC	CASSFSQGQPYGYTF
.	13	TRBV7-8	TRBJ1-1	.	TGTGCCAGCAGCCGACAGATAAACACTGAAGCTTTCTTT	CASSRQINTEAFF
TRBD1	13	TRBV7-9	TRBJ2-3	once	TGTGTAACGGACAGGGGATACACAGATACGCAGTATTTT	CVTDRGYTDTQYF
.	15	TRBV18	TRBJ2-3	.	TGTGCCAGCTCACCATTCACCGGGGGCCCAGATACGCAGTATTTT	CASSPFTGGPDTQYF
.	14	TRBV24-1	TRBJ2-1	once	TGTGCCACCAGCAGGGCAGCATCCTACAATGAGCAGTTCTTC	CATSRAASYNEQFF
.	19	TRBV4-2	TRBJ1-1	once	TGTGCCAGCAGCCAAGATACCCCCTGGGGGGGCGGAATGAACACTGAAGCTTTCTTT	CASSQDTPWGGGMNTEAFF
.	12	TRBV12-3/TRBV12-4	TRBJ2-1	.	TGTGCCAGCAACTCAATTTACAATGAGCAGTTCTTC	CASNSIYNEQFF
.	12	TRBV28	TRBJ1-2	once	TGTGCCAGCAGTTTAAGGGGCAAGGGCTACACCTTC	CASSLRGKGYTF
.	13	TRBV5-4	TRBJ1-5	.	TGTGCCAGCAGCTTGGGGGTGAATCAGCCCCAGCATTTT	CASSLGVNQPQHF
TRBD1	11	TRBV6-5	TRBJ1-1	.	TGTGCCAGCAGAACAGGGGAGATGGCTTTCTTT	CASRTGEMAFF
TRBD2	15	TRBV9	TRBJ2-2	once	TGTGCCAGCAGCGTAGAGCTAGCGGCCACCGGGGAGCTGTTTTTT	CASSVELAATGELFF
TRBD1	14	TRBV6-5	TRBJ1-2	.	TGTGCCAGCAGACGGACAGGGGGCGGCTATGGCTACACCTTC	CASRRTGGGYGYTF
TRBD1	18	TRBV7-2	TRBJ1-1	few	TGTGCCAGCAGCTCGAACAGGGGACAACTTTTTATACCCACTGAAGCTTTCTTT	CASSSNRGQLFIPTEAFF
.	14	TRBV14	TRBJ2-3	.	TGTGCCAGCAGAGGAAGGTCTAGCACAGATACGCAGTATTTT	CASRGRSSTDTQYF
TRBD1	14	TRBV11-1	TRBJ1-1	.	TGTGCCAGCGGAGACAGGGCCTGGAACACTGAAGCTTTCTTT	CASGDRAWNTEAFF
.	14	TRBV6-5	TRBJ1-2	.	TGTGCCAGCAGTTACTCACAGGGCGCCTATGGCTACACCTTC	CASSYSQGAYGYTF
TRBD2	17	TRBV4-1	TRBJ2-2	.	TGCGCCAGCAGCCTAGACCCCGGGACTATCACTATCGGGGAGCTGTTTTTT	CASSLDPGTITIGELFF
.	16	TRBV7-7	TRBJ2-2	.	TGTGCTAGCAGCTTAGCTCTTCAACGGGGTTCTGGGGAGCTGTTTTTT	CASSLALQRGSGELFF
.	13	TRBV6-5	TRBJ1-1	.	TGTGCCAGCAGCATTAACAGGAACACTGAAGCTTTCTTT	CASSINRNTEAFF
.	11	TRBV2	TRBJ1-1	.	TGTGCCAGCTGGGGGAACACTGAAGCTTTCTTT	CASWGNTEAFF
.	13	TRBV6-5	TRBJ1-2	once	TGTGCCAGCAGTAAACAGCTTAACTATGGCTACACCTTC	CASSKQLNYGYTF
TRBD1	15	TRBV9	TRBJ1-4	once	TGTGCCAGCAGCAAAACAGGGGCAACTAATGAAAAACTGTTTTTT	CASSKTGATNEKLFF
.	12	TRBV30	TRBJ2-7	.	TGTGCCTGGAGTCCAGGAGGCTACGAGCAGTACTTC	CAWSPGGYEQYF
.	11	TRBV11-1	TRBJ2-1	.	TGTGCCAGCAGCGTTAGTGGCGAGCAGTTCTTC	CASSVSGEQFF
TRBD2	16	TRBV4-2	TRBJ2-2	.	TGTGCCAGCAGCCAAACTAGCGGGGCGAACACCGGGGAGCTGTTTTTT	CASSQTSGANTGELFF
.	13	TRBV6-6	TRBJ1-2	.	TGTGCCAGCACCTTACAGAATAACTATGGCTACACCTTC	CASTLQNNYGYTF
TRBD2	15	TRBV29-1	TRBJ2-3	.	TGCAGCGTTCCTCCAGGACTAGCATCTGGAGATACGCAGTATTTT	CSVPPGLASGDTQYF
TRBD1	16	TRBV7-2	TRBJ1-6	.	TGTGCCAGCAGCTTAGTAACAGGGGTCCGCAATTCACCCCTCCACTTT	CASSLVTGVRNSPLHF
.	15	TRBV9	TRBJ1-2	.	TGTGCCAGCAGCGTAGCGGGATCGGGGGCCGAGGGCTACACCTTC	CASSVAGSGAEGYTF
.	14	TRBV19	TRBJ2-7	.	TGTGCCAGTAACAGGCGGCAGGGGTTCCACGAGCAGTACTTC	CASNRRQGFHEQYF
.	17	TRBV6-4	TRBJ1-6	.	TGTGCCAGCAGTTCACGGGAGACGAGCTCCTATAATTCACCCCTCCACTTT	CASSSRETSSYNSPLHF
.	15	TRBV16	TRBJ2-7	.	TGTGCCAGCAGCCTGCCCGGGACATCCCTCCGGGAGCAGTACTTC	CASSLPGTSLREQYF
.	13	TRBV6-5	TRBJ1-2	once	TGTGCCAGCAAGATGGACTTACACTATGGCTACACCTTC	CASKMDLHYGYTF
.	12	TRBV4-1	TRBJ2-5	.	TGCGCCAGCAGCCAAGAAGGGGGTACCCAGTACTTC	CASSQEGGTQYF
.	13	TRBV7-9	TRBJ2-5	.	TGTGCCAGCAGCTTACCGGCCCAGAGGGACCAGTACTTC	CASSLPAQRDQYF
.	16	TRBV5-5	TRBJ2-1	.	TGTGCCAGCAGCTTGGGTTGGGCAGGGGTTGCCAATGAGCAGTTCTTC	CASSLGWAGVANEQFF
.	16	TRBV7-2	TRBJ1-1	once	TGTGCCAGCAGGCCTAGGGCAGGGGATAGAAGAAGTGAAGCTTTCTTT	CASRPRAGDRRSEAFF
.	15	TRBV28	TRBJ2-2	.	TGTGCCAGCAGAAGGACAGATACGAACACCGGGGAGCTGTTTTTT	CASRRTDTNTGELFF
.	13	TRBV19	TRBJ1-6	.	TGTGCCAGTAGTATCCAAGGGAATAATCCCCTCCACTTT	CASSIQGNNPLHF